The source of this T cell receptor (beta chain) is a study of T cells after yellow fever vaccination. The CDR3 is 14 amino acids. Germline CDR1 is SGHRS and CDR2 is YFSETQ. Trimming took 0 bases from V and 6 from J, leaving 12 bases between them. TCRdb recomputed calls from the 5' RACE reads with MiXCR, one row per CDR3 protein. The data show hundreds of thousands of distinct CDR3 sequences, around 12% seen once. The chain employs TRBV5-1 and TRBJ1-1, with D possibly TRBD1 on 6 matching bases. This clonotype originated in a man aged 18 to 30 who received the YFV17D yellow fever vaccine. This material consisted of CD4+ T cells sorted from PBMCs, taken 15 days after the yellow fever booster vaccination. CDR3 region: CASSLEGGRPEAFF. CDR3 nucleotide sequence: TGCGCCAGCAGCTTGGAGGGGGGACGGCCTGAAGCTTTCTTT.